The 17 T cell receptor beta chains given below trace back to one sample, sequenced in a study of T-cell reconstitution after alpha-beta-depleted transplantation in children. This sample's TCRbeta library carried unique molecular identifier barcodes. TCRdb re-called the PCR reads through MiXCR, storing one row per CDR3 protein. This sample carries 700,000 or so distinct CDR3 sequences, around 13% of them seen once, and the ten largest clones take around 0.79%. The sample here was PBMCs, taken before TCRalphabeta/CD19-depleted stem cell transplant. These TCRs come from a girl aged 2 to 9 with congenital amegakaryocytic thrombocytopenia, due to receive a stem cell transplant.

The V and J genes are TRBV7-8 and TRBJ2-4, with D possibly TRBD1 on 6 matching bases. V lost 2 bases and J lost 0, with 14 bases in between. Germline V gene data show CDR1 as SGHVS and CDR2 as FQNEAQ. There are 17 residues in the CDR3. The CDR3 loop reads CASSLRRTALAKNIQYF. The CDR3, as DNA: TGTGCCAGCAGCTTAAGGCGGACAGCCCTAGCCAAAAACATTCAGTACTTC.

This clonotype was observed at least ten times. The chain is built from TRBV19 and TRBJ1-2, with 8 bases aligning to TRBD1. J lost 2 bases, V lost 9 bases, and 11 bases had no gene match. This CDR3 has 15 residues. The germline V gene encodes CDR1 LNHDA and CDR2 SQIVND (reference sequence). The CDR3 loop reads CASRSQGESNYGYTF. The CDR3 coding sequence is TGTGCCAGCCGCTCACAGGGGGAATCCAACTATGGCTACACCTTC.

This clonotype came up many times. This chain connects TRBV6-5 to TRBJ1-1; D is possibly TRBD1 (6 bases). The CDR3 runs to 13 residues. Trimming left V 5 bases short and J 11 bases short, with 18 bases between. Germline assignment: CDR1 MNHEY and CDR2 SVGAGI. CDR3 sequence (DNA): TGTGCCAGCAGTACTATTCCAGGACAGTGGGCTTTCTTT. As protein: CASSTIPGQWAFF.

Many counts were recorded for this clonotype. The rearrangement joins TRBV4-2 to TRBJ2-7; D not certain. There are 12 residues in the CDR3. The germline V gene has CDR1 LGHNA and CDR2 YNFKEQ. V was shortened by 1 base and J by 3 bases, with 4 bases between the two germline ends. The CDR3 DNA is TGTGCCAGCAGCCAAGGCTTCTACGAGCAGTACTTC. Its translation is CASSQGFYEQYF.

In regard to this clonotype: With a much larger clone just one base away, this may be a read error. V gene TRBV5-5 combines with J gene TRBJ1-5; D is possibly TRBD1 (6 bases). The CDR3 is 16 residues long. Germline V gene lookup returns CDR1 SGHKS and CDR2 YYEKEE (reference sequence). CDR3 DNA sequence: TGTGACAGCAGCTTACATGGACAGTCACGCAATCAGCCCCAGCATTTT. This sequence encodes CDSSLHGQSRNQPQHF.

This clonotype was counted only a few times. The chain combines TRBV7-3 with TRBJ1-2; a possible D gene is TRBD1 (5 bases). Germline CDR1 and CDR2: SGHTA and FQGTGA. Trimming took off 3 bases at V and 5 bases at J, with 10 bases between the two ends. The CDR3 consists of 13 residues. The CDR3 nucleotides read TGTGCCAGCAGCTTGCCGGGGCTTTATGGCTACACCTTC. Its translation is CASSLPGLYGYTF.

This clonotype was picked up many times. This sequence joins TRBV27 and TRBJ2-5; TRBD1 might be the D (5 bases). CDR1 and CDR2 from the germline V gene are MNHEY and SMNVEV (reference sequence). CDR3 size: 15 residues. Trimming took off 5 bases at V and 1 base at J, with 14 bases between the two ends. Here the CDR3 reads CASSPLTDPQETQYF. The DNA of the CDR3 is TGTGCCAGCAGTCCACTGACAGACCCCCAAGAGACCCAGTACTTC.

This chain links TRBV5-1 with TRBJ2-7, with 7 bases matching TRBD2. Germline CDR1 reads SGHRS; CDR2 reads YFSETQ. J gave up 5 bases and V 0 bases, and 5 bases lay outside the gene matches. The CDR3 length is 14 residues. The CDR3 DNA sequence: TGCGCCAGCAGCTTGGGCCAGGGAGGGGACGAGCAGTACTTC. This gives the protein CASSLGQGGDEQYF. Combining the CDR3 with reference TRBV5-1 and TRBJ2-7 gives the whole variable domain KAGVTQTPRYLIKTRGQQVTLSCSPISGHRSVSWYQQTPGQGLQFLFEYFSETQRNKGNFPGRFSGRQFSNSRSEMNVSTLELGDSALYLCASSLGQGGDEQYFGPGTRLTVT.

The CDR3 protein is CASSPKEVRNEQFF. The CDR3 DNA is TGTGCCAGCTCACCAAAGGAGGTCCGGAATGAGCAGTTCTTC. The rearrangement uses TRBV18 and TRBJ2-1; D may be TRBD2 (5 bases). Germline assignment: CDR1 KGHSH and CDR2 LQKENI. The CDR3 runs 14 residues. The V end lost 2 bases, the J end lost 7 bases, and 12 bases lay between the germline ends.

This chain uses TRBV5-1 with TRBJ2-2; a possible D gene is TRBD1 (5 bases). CDR3 size: 15 residues. Germline CDR1 reads SGHRS; CDR2 reads YFSETQ. V shed 4 bases and J shed 3 bases, with 13 bases lying between them. Here the CDR3 reads CASSVIDSYTGELFF. Written as DNA, the CDR3 is TGCGCCAGCAGCGTAATAGACAGCTACACCGGGGAGCTGTTTTTT.

This clonotype showed up just a few times. The J gene is TRBJ1-5, the V gene TRBV3-1; D not certain. The germline V gene has CDR1 LGHDT and CDR2 YNNKEL (reference sequence). V was clipped by 5 bases and J by 5 bases, with 7 bases between them. The CDR3 extends over 12 amino acids. The CDR3 protein is CASSGRDQPQHF. Here the CDR3 DNA reads TGTGCCAGCAGCGGAAGGGATCAGCCCCAGCATTTT.

This clonotype was detected only a few times. This rearrangement joins TRBV7-3 to TRBJ2-1, with 9 bases matching TRBD2. V lost 5 bases and J lost 10; bases outside the gene matches: 12. This CDR3 has 15 residues. Per the germline V gene, CDR1 is SGHTA and CDR2 is FQGTGA. In DNA form, the CDR3 reads TGTGCCAGCAGCCCCCTGGGGAGCGGGAGGCCCGAGCAGTTCTTC. It yields the protein CASSPLGSGRPEQFF.

At least ten counts were recorded for this clonotype. V gene TRBV20-1 combines with J gene TRBJ2-1; D not certain. CDR3 length equals 13 residues. Trimming cost V 3 bases and J 5 bases, with 11 bases left between them. Per the germline V gene, CDR1 is DFQATT and CDR2 is SNEGSKA (reference sequence). CDR3 loop: CSARALRNNEQFF. The DNA for the CDR3 is TGCAGTGCTAGGGCTTTGCGCAACAATGAGCAGTTCTTC.

This clonotype was seen many times. The chain joins TRBV7-8 to TRBJ2-5; no reliable D call. Germline CDR1 is SGHVS and CDR2 is FQNEAQ. V gave up 5 bases and J gave up 0 bases, with 10 bases separating them. The CDR3 consists of 14 residues. CDR3 loop: CASSPEWNQETQYF. Written as DNA, the CDR3 is TGTGCCAGCAGCCCAGAGTGGAACCAAGAGACCCAGTACTTC.

Concerning this clonotype: Given the absence of the conserved phenylalanine or tryptophan at the CDR3 end, a read error is likely. CDR3 amino acids: CASSHTGGLAGGWNTGELFY. CDR3 DNA: TGTGCCAGCAGTCATACAGGGGGACTAGCGGGAGGTTGGAACACCGGGGAGCTGTTTTAT. The chain links TRBV12-3 or TRBV12-4 to TRBJ2-2; 15 bases map to TRBD2. CDR3 length equals 20 residues. V lost 5 bases to trimming and J lost 1 base; unmatched junction nucleotides: 11.

This clonotype was seen ten or more times. J is TRBJ2-2 and V is TRBV6-1; D ambiguous. Germline assignment: CDR1 MNHNS and CDR2 SASEGT. The CDR3 runs to 14 residues. The V end lost 5 bases, the J end lost 0 bases, and 7 bases lay between the germline ends. CDR3 coding DNA: TGTGCCAGCAGTCGTGGTTCGAACACCGGGGAGCTGTTTTTT. Translating gives CASSRGSNTGELFF.

CDR3 in amino acids: CASSPGTPNGYTF. DNA of the CDR3: TGTGCCAGCAGCCCCGGGACTCCGAATGGCTACACCTTC. V gene TRBV11-2 combines with J gene TRBJ1-2; the D gene is possibly TRBD1 (5 bases). The CDR3 totals 13 residues. Trimming removed 5 bases from V and 6 bases from J, with 13 bases in between. Germline V gene data show CDR1 as SGHAT and CDR2 as FQNNGV.